This passage covers 10 T cell receptor beta chains from one sample sequenced in a study of blood T cell repertoires in COVID-19. Data came from immunoSEQ multiplex PCR; TCRdb stores just in-frame clones and leaves some out. This table holds some 40,000 clones, nearly 70% found once. The source material was peripheral blood. Receptor source: an elderly man with acute or convalescent COVID-19.

The chain carries TRBV11-3 and TRBJ2-5, with TRBD1 matching 11 bases. The CDR3 totals 16 residues. Trimming cost V 3 bases and J 4 bases; bases outside gene matches: 7. In germline, CDR1 is SGHNT, CDR2 YENEEA. Here the CDR3 reads CASSFSGTGGRETQYF. CDR3 DNA sequence: TGTGCCAGCAGCTTCTCCGGGACAGGGGGTAGAGAGACCCAGTACTTC.

This clone turned up a few times. The chain carries TRBV6-5 and TRBJ2-1; a possible D gene is TRBD1 (6 bases). The CDR3 sequence is 15 residues long. CDR1 is MNHEY and CDR2 is SVGAGI in the germline V gene. Trimming removed 6 bases from V and 2 bases from J, with 14 bases in between. The CDR3 region is CASRVIGGAYNEQFF. The CDR3 DNA sequence: TGTGCCAGCAGGGTTATTGGGGGCGCCTACAATGAGCAGTTCTTC.

V is TRBV5-1 and J is TRBJ2-5; maybe TRBD1 (6 bases). The CDR3 consists of 14 residues. V dropped 4 bases and J dropped 1 base, with 11 bases sitting between them. Germline-derived CDR1 and CDR2 are SGHRS and YFSETQ. The CDR3 reads CASSQLQGQETQYF. In nucleotides, the CDR3 is TGCGCCAGCAGCCAGCTACAGGGCCAAGAGACCCAGTACTTC.

The V call is TRBV19, the J call TRBJ2-3; 9 bases map to TRBD2. CDR1 LNHDA and CDR2 SQIVND come from the germline V gene (reference sequence). This CDR3 has 16 residues. V trimming: 2 bases; J trimming: 7 bases; junction bases outside the gene matches: 10. The DNA for the CDR3 is TGTGCCAGTAGTATACTGGGCAGCGGGGGGCAAAATACGCAGTATTTT. This translates into CASSILGSGGQNTQYF.

The chain uses TRBV2 and TRBJ2-7; 8 nucleotides line up with TRBD2. Germline CDR1 and CDR2: SNHLY and FYNNEI. The CDR3 sequence is 15 residues long. The V and J ends lost 1 base and 4 bases, in that order; junction bases with no gene match: 6. The CDR3: CASSEDAAGAYEQYF. DNA for the CDR3: TGTGCCAGCAGTGAAGATGCAGCGGGAGCTTACGAGCAGTACTTC.

The J gene is TRBJ2-3, the V gene TRBV2; TRBD1 is a possible D gene (5 bases). The V and J ends lost 8 bases and 1 base respectively, with 13 bases between them. The germline CDR1 and CDR2 sequences are SNHLY and FYNNEI. The CDR3 contains 14 residues. CDR3 residues: CASQIWGGTDTQYF. In DNA form, the CDR3 reads TGTGCCAGCCAGATCTGGGGCGGCACAGATACGCAGTATTTT.

The chain employs TRBV19 and TRBJ2-2, with 8 positions matching TRBD2. The CDR3 contains 17 residues. V trimming: 7 bases; J trimming: 6 bases; junction bases outside the gene matches: 16. Germline CDR1 is LNHDA and CDR2 is SQIVND (reference sequence). The CDR3, as DNA: TGTGCCAGTATCTCCCCCCTGGGTAGCGGGAAGGCCGGGGAGCTGTTTTTT. As protein: CASISPLGSGKAGELFF.

The chain has TRBV5-1 and TRBJ1-3, with D hard to call. This CDR3 has 15 amino acids. Trimming shortened V by 4 bases and J by 0 bases, and 11 bases separated the two germline ends. Germline-derived CDR1 and CDR2 are SGHRS and YFSETQ. The DNA of the CDR3 is TGCGCCAGCAGCCCCAGGTCTGACTCTGGAAACACCATATATTTT. The encoded protein is CASSPRSDSGNTIYF.

The chain recombines TRBV7-2 with TRBJ2-5; 12 nucleotides line up with TRBD2. V was pared by 5 bases and J by 3 bases, with 1 base of the junction left unmatched. Per the germline V gene, CDR1 is SGHTA and CDR2 is FQGNSA. The CDR3 sequence is 14 residues long. The CDR3 DNA is TGTGCCAGCAGCCGGACTAGCGGGGAAGAGACCCAGTACTTC. This gives the protein CASSRTSGEETQYF.

This clone has only a few counts. This chain joins TRBV6-1 and TRBJ1-2, with TRBD1 matching over 7 bases. After removal of 2 bases from V and 10 bases from J, the junction contained 10 bases not matched to a gene. CDR1 is MNHNS, CDR2 SASEGT, per germline. This CDR3 spans 14 amino acids. CDR3 protein: CASSERDRANAYTF. CDR3 DNA: TGTGCCAGCAGTGAAAGGGACAGAGCCAATGCCTACACCTTC.